The sequence of this T cell receptor (beta chain) was determined in a study of blood T cells in healthy people across ages. Study results and caveats: Unsorted PBMCs prevented conclusive naive versus antigen-experienced comparison.

As regards this clonotype: Its specificity is not known.

CDR1 SQVTM and CDR2 ANQGSEA come from the germline V gene. After removal of 4 bases from V and 9 bases from J, the junction contained 5 bases not matched to a gene. The CDR3 has 13 residues. The authors ran a second PCR of 7 to 11 cycles using a sample-barcoded 5' primer and a J-beta primer mix. The template-switch adaptor, which had 12 random nucleotides, put a tag on each cDNA molecule. TCRdb analysed the 5' RACE reads with MiXCR anew, one entry per CDR3 protein. The sample lists approximately 800,000 distinct CDR3 sequences; 35% to 60% were seen once. Material for sequencing was blood. The origin of this receptor is a man of 80 years or more in good health. V and J are TRBV29-1 and TRBJ2-1; 11 nucleotides line up with TRBD2. In DNA form, the CDR3 reads TGCAGCGTTGGAGCTAGCGGGAGGTCTGAGCAGTTCTTC. It is translated as CSVGASGRSEQFF.